Only a few counts were recorded for the clone carrying this TCR beta chain. Its antigen is not known. Cultured CD4+ T-cell DNA underwent Oncomine TCR Beta short-read sequencing. TCRdb processed the PCR reads anew with MiXCR; each CDR3 protein has one entry. Of around 19,000 distinct CDR3 sequences in the sample, 30% to 45% are singletons; the top ten hold 2.6%. This sample's time point: late sampling 161 to 241 days after vaccination in three convalescent patients. Treatment: approximately nine-day PBMC culture with coronavirus spike peptide pools or control peptides (ViraFEST assay). For ViraFEST, peptide pools expanded antigen-specific T cells, after which the TCRs were sequenced. Per well, a few million PBMCs were cultured in the presence of 9 to 10 IU/ml IL-2 and roughly 10 ug/ml peptide pools. The ends were cut back, 5 bases at V and 3 bases at J, with 16 bases in the middle. CDR1 is SEHNR and CDR2 is FQNEAQ in the germline V gene (reference sequence). The CDR3 is 16 amino acids.

This entry is derived from a study of vaccination and CD4 T cells after COVID-19. As for the study in general: Post-COVID samples had a sampling time that fell a median approximately 93 days after diagnosis (range 35 to 161).

Study-wide findings and caveats: Reactive clonotype counts went from median 21 after infection to some 40 after vaccination, nonsignificantly.

The receptor was isolated from a human donor who had recovered from COVID-19. The sample was CD4+ T cells from blood, cultured in vitro, taken about 7 months after SARS-CoV-2 vaccination. This chain uses TRBV7-9 with TRBJ2-2, with D perhaps being TRBD1 or TRBD2 (5 bases each). CDR3 loop: CASSPPGAWDTGELFF. Here the CDR3 DNA reads TGTGCCAGCAGCCCCCCCGGGGCTTGGGACACCGGGGAGCTGTTTTTT.